Listed here is a single T cell receptor beta chain. Its antigen is unknown. This entry is derived from a study of cytomegalovirus exposure and HLA in healthy donors. General study points: TCR association rates varied by HLA locus in a later analysis, with DRB1 highest and HLA-C lowest. Analyses of presence and absence presupposed an approximately uniform sequencing depth across donors. Researchers reported in a later analysis that a missense DCLRE1C variant was tied to TCR beta V- and J-gene trimming.

Germline CDR1 MDHEN, CDR2 SYDVKM. The CDR3 has 13 residues. The V gene lost 3 bases and the J gene lost 4 bases, with 9 bases spanning the gap. The primer mix had 60 Vbeta and 13 Jbeta primers. Sequencing was performed with immunoSEQ multiplex PCR; in TCRdb, only in-frame clones are kept and a portion is missing. The sample holds 140,000 or so clones, 80% seen once. Sequenced material: PBMCs. This clonotype was sampled from a man aged 35 to 55 in good health and CMV-seronegative. The chain carries TRBV28 and TRBJ1-2, with unresolved D. The CDR3 sequence is CASSFRDFYGYTF. The CDR3, as DNA: TGTGCCAGCAGTTTTCGGGATTTCTATGGCTACACCTTC.